These T cell receptor beta chains were read from a single sample in a study of PD-1 blockade in classical Hodgkin lymphoma. Here immunoSEQ multiplex PCR was the method, and the copy in TCRdb shows in-frame clones only, minus some. This sample has around 31,000 clones, with over 75% found just once. The specimen comprised CD4+ T cells from blood, sampled at baseline. These receptors were obtained from a human donor with classical Hodgkin lymphoma. Each CDR3 is given with its conserved first and last residue. The D gene is left open where the match is weak. Not all rows give a size; the values are once, few, many and, for expanded clones, a class.

abundance	v_gene	d_gene	j_gene	CDR3nt	CDR3aa
few	TRBV7-9	NA	TRBJ1-1	TGTGCCAGCAGTCTCCCGCCCGTGAACACTGAAGCTTTCTTT	CASSLPPVNTEAFF
once	TRBV2	TRBD1	TRBJ1-1	TGTGCCAGCATTCTCCCGGGACAGACGAACACTGAAGCTTTCTTT	CASILPGQTNTEAFF
NA	TRBV2	TRBD2	TRBJ2-3	TGTGCCAGCAAGGGGAGGACTAGCCCAGAAGCAGATACGCAGTATTTT	CASKGRTSPEADTQYF
NA	TRBV27	TRBD1	TRBJ2-5	TGTGCCAGCAGTTCACAGGGGTCTTACTCCCGGGAGACCCAGTACTTC	CASSSQGSYSRETQYF
NA	TRBV11-2	TRBD2	TRBJ2-1	TGTGCCAGCAGCGGGCAAACCGGGGTAGCGGGACCGCTCAATGAGCAGTTCTTC	CASSGQTGVAGPLNEQFF
NA	TRBV19	NA	TRBJ2-7	TGTGCCAGTAGTGCCCGAGGGCACGAGCAGTACTTC	CASSARGHEQYF
NA	TRBV5-1	NA	TRBJ2-7	TGCGCCAGCAGCAGTGACGGAGCAAGTAACGAGCAGTACTTC	CASSSDGASNEQYF
NA	TRBV7-9	NA	TRBJ1-2	TGTGCCAGCAGCTTAGACGGAATCTATGGCTACACCTTC	CASSLDGIYGYTF
NA	TRBV10-3	NA	TRBJ2-1	TGTGCCATCAGCTCAGGGGCCCATGAGCAGTTCTTC	CAISSGAHEQFF
few	TRBV2	NA	TRBJ1-5	TGTGCCAGCGGGTTATCGGATGGGCCCCAGCATTTT	CASGLSDGPQHF
few	TRBV30	NA	TRBJ1-5	TGTGCCTGGAGTGGGCAGGGAGGGGGTCAGCATTTT	CAWSGQGGGQHF
NA	TRBV7-2	TRBD1	TRBJ2-3	TGTGCCAGCAGCTTACCCGGGACAGCCCCCACAGATACGCAGTATTTT	CASSLPGTAPTDTQYF
NA	TRBV13	NA	TRBJ1-1	TGTGCCAGCAGCTTCCTCCCGACTGGAGGCACTGAAGCTTTCTTT	CASSFLPTGGTEAFF
few	TRBV15	NA	TRBJ2-7	TGTGCCACCAGCAGCGGATTCTACGAGCAGTACTTC	CATSSGFYEQYF
NA	TRBV7-6	NA	TRBJ1-4	TGTGCCAGCAGCTTAAAGAGCTTTCACAGCACTGCAACTAATGAAAAACTGTTTTTT	CASSLKSFHSTATNEKLFF
NA	TRBV15	NA	TRBJ1-3	TGTGCCACCAGCGATCAGGCTGTCGGAAACACCATATATTTT	CATSDQAVGNTIYF
NA	TRBV7-2	NA	TRBJ2-1	TGTGCCAGCAGCCCTATGAGGGGAAACAATGAGCAGTTCTTC	CASSPMRGNNEQFF
once	TRBV6-5	NA	TRBJ1-2	TGTGCCAGCAGTTCAATGCGGACGGACTACTATGGCTACACCTTC	CASSSMRTDYYGYTF
few	TRBV2	NA	TRBJ1-2	TGTGCCAGCAGTGAAGCGTTCCGTGGCTACACCTTC	CASSEAFRGYTF
NA	TRBV7-2	NA	TRBJ2-5	TGTGCCAGCAGCTTAGGGGCGGGGCCCCAGGGGACCCAGTACTTC	CASSLGAGPQGTQYF
NA	TRBV6-5	TRBD1	TRBJ1-5	TGTGCCAGCAGCAAGGACAGGGGAGGTAATCAGCCCCAGCATTTT	CASSKDRGGNQPQHF
NA	TRBV6-5	NA	TRBJ2-1	TGTGCCAGCAGCTCGATTACGAACAATGAGCAGTTCTTC	CASSSITNNEQFF
NA	TRBV18	NA	TRBJ1-4	TGTGCCAGCTCCTCAGACGGTTCAACTAATGAAAAACTGTTTTTT	CASSSDGSTNEKLFF
few	TRBV6-1	NA	TRBJ1-2	TGTGCCAGCAGACCAACAGAAAACTATGGCTACACCTTC	CASRPTENYGYTF
NA	TRBV18	TRBD1	TRBJ1-2	TGTGCCAGCTCACCTCTGGACAGGGGGACCGGCTACACCTTC	CASSPLDRGTGYTF
NA	TRBV5-4	TRBD1	TRBJ2-3	TGTGCCAGCAGCGCGCCGGGACAGGATGCTTCAGATACGCAGTATTTT	CASSAPGQDASDTQYF
NA	TRBV19	TRBD2	TRBJ2-1	TGTGCCAGTAGTCCGACTAGCGGGCGGATTAACAATGAGCAGTTCTTC	CASSPTSGRINNEQFF
NA	TRBV28	TRBD2	TRBJ2-7	TGTGCCAGCAGTTTTGGGGGACTAGCGTCCGAGCAGTACTTC	CASSFGGLASEQYF
NA	TRBV11-2	NA	TRBJ1-2	TGTGCCAGCAGCGAGGGGCAGGGGCGGAGCTATGGCTACACCTTC	CASSEGQGRSYGYTF
NA	TRBV5-1	TRBD2	TRBJ2-5	TGCGCCAGCAGCTTGGAGGGACTAGCGATGGAGACCCAGTACTTC	CASSLEGLAMETQYF
NA	TRBV5-1	NA	TRBJ1-1	TGCGCCAGCAGCCCACAAGGGGACACTGAAGCTTTCTTT	CASSPQGDTEAFF
NA	TRBV4-3	NA	TRBJ2-2	TGCGCCAGCAGCCAAGATGCAGGGGCGGGCCAGCCCGCGAAGCTGTTTTTT	CASSQDAGAGQPAKLFF
NA	TRBV28	TRBD1	TRBJ1-1	TGTGCCAGCAGTCCCCGGACAGGGACGAACACTGAAGCTTTCTTT	CASSPRTGTNTEAFF
NA	TRBV6-6	NA	TRBJ2-4	TGTGCCAGCAGTTCCGTACCCGGCGGGGACATTCAGTACTTC	CASSSVPGGDIQYF
NA	TRBV27	NA	TRBJ2-5	TGTGCCAGCAGTTTAAATGGGGGGAGCAAGACCCAGTACTTC	CASSLNGGSKTQYF
NA	TRBV11-1	NA	TRBJ2-1	TGTGCCAGCAGCCCAATGGCGTGGGCGGAGTACAATGAGCAGTTCTTC	CASSPMAWAEYNEQFF
NA	TRBV19	NA	TRBJ1-2	TGTGCCAGTGCCAGGGCGGGATGGGGCTACACCTTC	CASARAGWGYTF
NA	TRBV2	TRBD2	TRBJ2-7	TGTGCCAGCAGTGGGGGGCGGGGGGCCTACGAGCAGTACTTC	CASSGGRGAYEQYF